The source of this TCR beta chain is a study of blood T cell repertoires in COVID-19. TCRdb's copy holds only in-frame clones and misses some; the assay was immunoSEQ multiplex PCR. The table lists 180,000 or so clones, approximately 87% of them singletons, with approximately 11% in the top ten. Germline V lookup: CDR1 SGHVS, CDR2 FNYEAQ. There are 15 residues in the CDR3. The junction had 11 bases not matched to a gene; V was cut back by 5 bases and J by 5 bases. V gene TRBV7-6 combines with J gene TRBJ2-7; 8 bases match TRBD1. The sequenced sample was peripheral blood. The sequence came from an older woman with COVID-19, enrolled during active disease. CDR3 region: CASSQPVQGAHEQYF. CDR3 DNA sequence: TGTGCCAGCAGCCAACCCGTTCAGGGGGCCCACGAGCAGTACTTC.